The 15 T cell receptor beta chains below all came from one sample that was sequenced in a study of T cell responses to AZD1222 COVID-19 vaccine. Clones were sequenced by immunoSEQ multiplex PCR, and TCRdb holds only the in-frame ones, with some missing. The data contain roughly 24,000 clones, approximately 85% of them singletons. The sequencing used peripheral blood, collected 28 days after the second AZD1222 dose. All receptors derive from an adult who received the AZD1222 COVID-19 vaccine.

The chain joins TRBV2 to TRBJ2-3, with a weak D call TRBD2 (5 bases). Germline CDR1 is SNHLY and CDR2 is FYNNEI. The germline V and J ends were trimmed by 6 bases and 4 bases, with 11 bases remaining between them. The length of the CDR3 is 13 residues. This CDR3 is CASRPGSADTQYF. DNA for the CDR3: TGTGCCAGCAGGCCGGGAAGCGCAGATACGCAGTATTTT.

The chain carries TRBV5-6 and TRBJ2-5, with TRBD2 matching over 9 bases. The CDR3 has 17 residues. Germline CDR1 reads SGHDT; CDR2 reads YYEEEE. With 7 bases clipped from V and 0 bases from J, the junction kept 13 bases outside the gene matches. CDR3 DNA sequence: TGTGCCAGCGCCCCGGGCTCTAGCGGGGAGTACCAAGAGACCCAGTACTTC. The encoded protein is CASAPGSSGEYQETQYF.

The rearrangement uses TRBV4-3 and TRBJ2-1; tentatively, D is TRBD2 (6 bases). Trimming removed 2 bases from V and 14 bases from J, with 16 bases in between. The germline CDR1 and CDR2 sequences are LGHNA and YSLEER. This CDR3 region has 13 residues. This CDR3 reads CASSQLSGGEEFF. CDR3 DNA sequence: TGCGCCAGCAGCCAACTGTCGGGCGGGGAGGAGTTCTTC.

This clone has only a few counts. CDR3 coding DNA: TGTGCCAGCAGTCCCGGGACTACCTACAATGAGCAGTTCTTC. This encodes CASSPGTTYNEQFF. The V gene is TRBV7-9, the J gene TRBJ2-1; 7 nucleotides align to TRBD2. CDR1 SEHNR and CDR2 FQNEAQ come from the germline V gene (reference sequence). V dropped 6 bases and J dropped 2; count of bases not matched to a gene: 4. The CDR3 runs 14 residues.

V usage is TRBV5-4 and J usage is TRBJ1-2; the D is unclear. Deletions cut 1 base from V and 3 bases from J, with 7 bases between. This CDR3 has 13 amino acids. The germline V gene has CDR1 SGHNT and CDR2 YYREEE (reference sequence). The CDR3 sequence is CASSLSADYGYTF. The CDR3 DNA reads as TGTGCCAGCAGCTTGAGCGCTGACTATGGCTACACCTTC.

The chain uses TRBV4-3 and TRBJ1-1; D remains unclear. Germline-derived CDR1 and CDR2 are LGHNA and YSLEER. The CDR3 has 14 amino acids. V was cut by 0 bases and J by 1 base, with 6 bases left in between. For the CDR3, the DNA is TGCGCCAGCAGCCAAGATCCTAGGAACACTGAAGCTTTCTTT. Its protein is CASSQDPRNTEAFF.

This rearrangement joins TRBV4-3 to TRBJ1-6; D not certain. This CDR3 is 16 amino acids long. Germline CDR1 LGHNA, CDR2 YSLEER. Trimming took 0 bases from V and 9 from J, leaving 15 bases between them. CDR3 in amino acids: CASSQDWGGNGSPLHF. The CDR3 region has the DNA TGCGCCAGCAGCCAAGATTGGGGAGGAAACGGTTCACCCCTCCACTTT.

The chain recombines TRBV11-3 with TRBJ1-1; D might be TRBD1 (5 bases). CDR1 SGHNT and CDR2 YENEEA come from the germline V gene. Trimming stripped 0 bases from V and 4 bases from J, with 9 bases between. The CDR3 is made up of 14 amino acids. The CDR3 sequence is CASSLDQGTTEAFF. The CDR3 nucleotides read TGTGCCAGCAGCTTAGATCAGGGAACCACTGAAGCTTTCTTT. The full variable domain, in which reference TRBV11-3 and TRBJ1-1 provide the parts outside the CDR3, is EAGVVQSPRYKIIEKKQPVAFWCNPISGHNTLYWYLQNLGQGPELLIRYENEEAVDDSQLPKDRFSAERLKGVDSTLKIQPAELGDSAVYLCASSLDQGTTEAFFGQGTRLTVV.

The chain links TRBV9 to TRBJ2-2; the D gene is possibly TRBD2 (6 bases). Germline lookup yields CDR1 SGDLS and CDR2 YYNGEE. This CDR3 contains 16 residues. The V gene lost 0 bases and the J gene lost 5 bases, with 14 bases spanning the gap. Written as DNA, the CDR3 is TGTGCCAGCAGCGTAGCTACGGGGGATGTGACCGGGGAGCTGTTTTTT. This sequence encodes CASSVATGDVTGELFF. Full variable domain (missing parts from reference TRBV9 and TRBJ2-2): DSGVTQTPKHLITATGQRVTLRCSPRSGDLSVYWYQQSLDQGLQFLIQYYNGEERAKGNILERFSAQQFPDLHSELNLSSLELGDSALYFCASSVATGDVTGELFFGEGSRLTVL.

This chain uses TRBV6-5 with TRBJ1-2, with 8 bases matching TRBD1. The CDR3 is 14 residues long. V was clipped by 5 bases and J by 4 bases; unmatched bases: 6. CDR1 and CDR2 from the germline V gene are MNHEY and SVGAGI. CDR3 DNA sequence: TGTGCCAGCAGTATGGGACAGGCCCCCTATGGCTACACCTTC. Its protein is CASSMGQAPYGYTF.

This clone appeared once. The chain employs TRBV6-2 or TRBV6-3 and TRBJ1-5; a possible D gene is TRBD1 (6 bases). Deletions cut 2 bases from V and 2 bases from J, with 10 bases between. The CDR3 totals 15 residues. Germline-derived CDR1 and CDR2 are MNHEY and SVGEGT. CDR3 nucleotide sequence: TGTGCCAGCAGTTACGGGGGCGGGGGCAATCAGCCCCAGCATTTT. As protein: CASSYGGGGNQPQHF.

The rearrangement uses TRBV5-6 and TRBJ2-7, with 13 bases fitting TRBD2. This CDR3 contains 17 residues. Germline V lookup: CDR1 SGHDT, CDR2 YYEEEE. The ends lost 4 bases at V and 3 bases at J; junction bases unmatched: 10. The CDR3 DNA sequence: TGTGCCAGCAGCCGGACTAGCGGGGGTGGATTTATCTACGAGCAGTACTTC. Amino acid sequence: CASSRTSGGGFIYEQYF.

This clone was counted a single time. V usage is TRBV6-5 and J usage is TRBJ2-3; 9 bases fit TRBD1. Trimming cost V 6 bases and J 4 bases; bases outside gene matches: 2. The CDR3 has 13 amino acids. Germline V lookup: CDR1 MNHEY, CDR2 SVGAGI. DNA for the CDR3: TGTGCCAGCAGGTGGGACAGGGCAGATACGCAGTATTTT. Protein: CASRWDRADTQYF.

J is TRBJ2-1 and V is TRBV5-1, with D possibly matching TRBD2 (5 bases). This CDR3 is built from 15 residues. Germline lookup yields CDR1 SGHRS and CDR2 YFSETQ. Trimming took off 0 bases at V and 3 bases at J, with 10 bases between the two ends. The CDR3 nucleotides are TGCGCCAGCAGCTTGGTCGGGGAATACTACAATGAGCAGTTCTTC. This gives the protein CASSLVGEYYNEQFF.

The CDR3 region is CASSPETGRTDTQYF. In DNA form, the CDR3 reads TGTGCCAGCTCACCCGAAACAGGGCGCACAGATACGCAGTATTTT. V gene TRBV18 combines with J gene TRBJ2-3, with D possibly matching TRBD1 (6 bases). Germline lookup yields CDR1 KGHSH and CDR2 LQKENI. V lost 3 bases, J lost 1 base, and 11 bases lay in between. This CDR3 spans 15 amino acids.